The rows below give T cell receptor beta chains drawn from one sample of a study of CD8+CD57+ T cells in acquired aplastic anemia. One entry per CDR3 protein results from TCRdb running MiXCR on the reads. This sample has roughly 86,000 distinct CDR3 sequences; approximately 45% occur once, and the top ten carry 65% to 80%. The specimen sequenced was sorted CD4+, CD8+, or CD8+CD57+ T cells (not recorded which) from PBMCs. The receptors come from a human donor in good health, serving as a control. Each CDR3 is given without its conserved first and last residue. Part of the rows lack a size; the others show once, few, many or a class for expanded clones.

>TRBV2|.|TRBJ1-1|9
ASYMNTEAF
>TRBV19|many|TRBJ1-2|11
ASRDRGDYGYT
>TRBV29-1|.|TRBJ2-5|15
SVVASGREKQQETQY
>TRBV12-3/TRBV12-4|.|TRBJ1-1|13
ASSWVGGSDTEAF
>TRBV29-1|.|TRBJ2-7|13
SVGGLAGQGYEQY
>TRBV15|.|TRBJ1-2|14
ATSRDRAGGLYGYT
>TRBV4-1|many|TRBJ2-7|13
ASSQTDSQSYEQY
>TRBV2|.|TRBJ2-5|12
ASSDIRGLETQY
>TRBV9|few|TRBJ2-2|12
ASSVSGMTGELF
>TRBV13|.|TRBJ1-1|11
ASSDDRSAEAF
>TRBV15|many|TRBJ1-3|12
ATSRAGSGNTIY
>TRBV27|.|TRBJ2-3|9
ASPGGDTQY
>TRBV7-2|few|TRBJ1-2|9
ASSLGSGYT
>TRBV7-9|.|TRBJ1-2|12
ASSEWTANYGYT
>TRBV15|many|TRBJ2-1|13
ATSNQLAGDGEQF
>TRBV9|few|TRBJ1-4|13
ASSPGGGEGEKLF
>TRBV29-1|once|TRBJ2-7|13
SVDETGQGAYEQY
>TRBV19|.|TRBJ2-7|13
ASSATSGSYDEQY
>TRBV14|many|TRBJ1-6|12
ASSQDRGGSPLH
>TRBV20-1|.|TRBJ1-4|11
SAPGDTSEKLF
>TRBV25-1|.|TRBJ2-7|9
ASSFGTEQY
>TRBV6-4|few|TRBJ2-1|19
ASSDSSGGSSPLGTLNEQF
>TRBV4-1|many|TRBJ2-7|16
ASSQDLSLRDSLGEQY
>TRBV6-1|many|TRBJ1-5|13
ASRPSDRGDQPQH
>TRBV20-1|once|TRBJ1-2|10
SARPGHYGYT
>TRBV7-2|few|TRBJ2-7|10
ASSFPRYEQY
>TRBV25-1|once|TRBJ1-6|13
ASSESHSLDSPLH
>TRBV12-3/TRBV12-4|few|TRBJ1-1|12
ASSLYQGSTEAF
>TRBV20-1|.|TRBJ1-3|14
SATLGRGVSGNTIY
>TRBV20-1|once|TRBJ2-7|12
SARVSGTTYEQY
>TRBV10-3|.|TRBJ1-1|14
AISGFGVQMNTEAS
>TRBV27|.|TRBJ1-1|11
ASKRSTNTEAF
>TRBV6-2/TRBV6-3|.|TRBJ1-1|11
ASWTGGYTEAF
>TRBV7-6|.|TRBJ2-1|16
ASSQWLAGAPSYNEQF
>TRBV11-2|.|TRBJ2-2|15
ASRRGLGPSVAGELF
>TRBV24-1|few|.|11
ATSESGLHEQF
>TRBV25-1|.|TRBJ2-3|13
ASSFSGGYTDTQY
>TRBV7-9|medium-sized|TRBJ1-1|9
ASSSSLEAF
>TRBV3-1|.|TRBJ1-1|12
ASSQDGRKAEAF
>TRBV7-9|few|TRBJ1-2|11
ASSFGESYGYT
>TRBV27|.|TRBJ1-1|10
ASSLQGQKAF
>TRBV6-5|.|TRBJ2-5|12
ASSFGTQAETQY
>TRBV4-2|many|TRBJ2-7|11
ASSHNTGNEQY
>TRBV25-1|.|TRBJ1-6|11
ASGDTGNSPFH
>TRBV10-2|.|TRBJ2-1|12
ASSPGQGTREQF
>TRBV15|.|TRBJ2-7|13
ATSIGRGETYEQY
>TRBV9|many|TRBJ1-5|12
ASSVTGGNQPQH
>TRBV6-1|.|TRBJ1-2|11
ASTIDWNYGYT
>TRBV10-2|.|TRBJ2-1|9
ASSGKGEQF
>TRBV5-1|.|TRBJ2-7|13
ASSDTGTGGFEQY
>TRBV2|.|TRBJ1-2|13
ASSEGRVRRYGYT
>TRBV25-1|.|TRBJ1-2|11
ASSDNGPYGYT
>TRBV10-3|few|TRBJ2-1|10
AISEWSNEQF
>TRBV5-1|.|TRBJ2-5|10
ASTLAGETQY
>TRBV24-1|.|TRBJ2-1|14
ATSRTSESSYNEQF
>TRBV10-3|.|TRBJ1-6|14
AISEWVGTPDSPLH
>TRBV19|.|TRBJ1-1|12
ASRHRGWDTEAF